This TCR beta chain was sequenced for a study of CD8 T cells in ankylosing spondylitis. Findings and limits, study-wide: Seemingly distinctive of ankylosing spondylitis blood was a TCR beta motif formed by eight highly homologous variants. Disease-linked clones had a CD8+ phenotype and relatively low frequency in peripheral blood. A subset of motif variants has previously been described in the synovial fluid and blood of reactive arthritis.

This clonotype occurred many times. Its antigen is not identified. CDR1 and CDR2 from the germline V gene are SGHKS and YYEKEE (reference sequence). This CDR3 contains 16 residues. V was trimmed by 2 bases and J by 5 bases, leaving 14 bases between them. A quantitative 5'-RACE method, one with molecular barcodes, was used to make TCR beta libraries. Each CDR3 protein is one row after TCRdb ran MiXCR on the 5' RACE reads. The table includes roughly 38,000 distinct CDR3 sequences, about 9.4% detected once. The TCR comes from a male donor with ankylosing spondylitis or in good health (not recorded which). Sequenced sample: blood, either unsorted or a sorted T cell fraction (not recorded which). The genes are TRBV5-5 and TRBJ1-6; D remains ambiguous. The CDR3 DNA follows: TGTGCCAGCAGCTTCCACCGCGGGGAGAATAATTCACCCCTCCACTTT. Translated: CASSFHRGENNSPLHF.